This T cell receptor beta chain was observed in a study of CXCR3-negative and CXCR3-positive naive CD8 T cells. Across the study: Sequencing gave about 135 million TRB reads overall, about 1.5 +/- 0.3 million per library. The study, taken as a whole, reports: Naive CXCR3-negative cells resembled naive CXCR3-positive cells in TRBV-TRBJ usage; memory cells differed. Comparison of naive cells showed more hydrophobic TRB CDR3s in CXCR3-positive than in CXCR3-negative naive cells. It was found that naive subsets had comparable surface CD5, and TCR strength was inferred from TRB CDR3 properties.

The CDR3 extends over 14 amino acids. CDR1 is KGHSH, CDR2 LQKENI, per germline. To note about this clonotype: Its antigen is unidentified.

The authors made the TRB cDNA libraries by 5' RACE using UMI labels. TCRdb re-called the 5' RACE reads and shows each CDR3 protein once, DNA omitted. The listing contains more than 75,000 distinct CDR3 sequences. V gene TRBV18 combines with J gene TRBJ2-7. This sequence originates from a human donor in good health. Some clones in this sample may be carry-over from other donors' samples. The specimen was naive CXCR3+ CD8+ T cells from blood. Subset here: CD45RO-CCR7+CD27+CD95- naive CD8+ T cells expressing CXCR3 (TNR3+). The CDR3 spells CASAADESPYEQYF.